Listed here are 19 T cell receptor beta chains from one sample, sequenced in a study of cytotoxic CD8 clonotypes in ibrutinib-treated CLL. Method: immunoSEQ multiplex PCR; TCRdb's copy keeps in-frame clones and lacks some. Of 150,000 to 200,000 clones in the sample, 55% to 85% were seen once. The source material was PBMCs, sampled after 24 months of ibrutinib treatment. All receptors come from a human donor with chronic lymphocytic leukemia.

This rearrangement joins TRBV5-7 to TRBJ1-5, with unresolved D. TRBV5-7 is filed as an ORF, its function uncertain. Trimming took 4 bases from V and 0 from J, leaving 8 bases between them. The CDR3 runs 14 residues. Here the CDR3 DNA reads TGTGCCAGCAGCCAAAGACTTAGCAATCAGCCCCAGCATTTT. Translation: CASSQRLSNQPQHF.

The CDR3 nucleotides read TGCGCCAGCAGCCAAGGGAGTTATAACTATGGCTACACCTTC. Translated, it gives CASSQGSYNYGYTF. The genes are TRBV4-3 and TRBJ1-2; D gene uncertain. The CDR3 contains 14 residues. V dropped 1 base and J dropped 1 base, with 7 bases sitting between them. Germline V gene data show CDR1 as LGHNA and CDR2 as YSLEER.

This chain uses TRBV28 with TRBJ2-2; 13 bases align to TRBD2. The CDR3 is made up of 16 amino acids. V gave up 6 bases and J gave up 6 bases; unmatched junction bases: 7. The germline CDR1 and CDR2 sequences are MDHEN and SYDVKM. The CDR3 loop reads CASSLLAGGRPGELFF. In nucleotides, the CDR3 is TGTGCCAGCAGCTTACTAGCGGGAGGGAGACCCGGGGAGCTGTTTTTT.

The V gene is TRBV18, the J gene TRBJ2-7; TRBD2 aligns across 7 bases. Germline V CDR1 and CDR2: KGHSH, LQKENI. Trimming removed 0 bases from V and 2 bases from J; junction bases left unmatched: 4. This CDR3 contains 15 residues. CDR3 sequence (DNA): TGTGCCAGCTCACCACCGCGGGGGTTTCCCTACGAGCAGTACTTC. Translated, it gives CASSPPRGFPYEQYF.

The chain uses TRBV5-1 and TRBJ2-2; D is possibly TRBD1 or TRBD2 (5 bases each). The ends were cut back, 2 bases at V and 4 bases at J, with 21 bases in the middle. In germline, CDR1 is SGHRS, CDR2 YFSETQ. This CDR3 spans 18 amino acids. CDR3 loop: CASSFGGRQRRGTGELFF. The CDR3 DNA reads TGCGCCAGCAGCTTTGGGGGACGTCAGCGTCGTGGCACCGGGGAGCTGTTTTTT.

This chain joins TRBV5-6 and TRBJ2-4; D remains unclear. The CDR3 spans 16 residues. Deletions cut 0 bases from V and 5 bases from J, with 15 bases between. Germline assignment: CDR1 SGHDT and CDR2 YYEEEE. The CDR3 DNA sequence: TGTGCCAGCAGCTTGGACCCCACGCAGCCACAAAACATTCAGTACTTC. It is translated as CASSLDPTQPQNIQYF.

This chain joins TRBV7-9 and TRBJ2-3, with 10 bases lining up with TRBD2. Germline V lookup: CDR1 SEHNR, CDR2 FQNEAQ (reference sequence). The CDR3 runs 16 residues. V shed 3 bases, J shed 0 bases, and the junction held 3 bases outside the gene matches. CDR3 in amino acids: CASSFRTSGSTDTQYF. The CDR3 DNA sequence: TGTGCCAGCAGCTTTAGGACTAGCGGCAGCACAGATACGCAGTATTTT.

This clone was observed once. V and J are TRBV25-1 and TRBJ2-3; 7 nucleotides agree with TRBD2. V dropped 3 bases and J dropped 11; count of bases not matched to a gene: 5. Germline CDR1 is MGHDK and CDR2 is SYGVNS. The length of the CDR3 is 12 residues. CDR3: CASSDLSGEQYF. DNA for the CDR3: TGTGCCAGCAGTGACCTCAGCGGGGAGCAGTATTTT. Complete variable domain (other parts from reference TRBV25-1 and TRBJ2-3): EADIYQTPRYLVIGTGKKITLECSQTMGHDKMYWYQQDPGMELHLIHYSYGVNSTEKGDLSSESTVSRIRTEHFPLTLESARPSHTSQYLCASSDLSGEQYFGPGTRLTVL.

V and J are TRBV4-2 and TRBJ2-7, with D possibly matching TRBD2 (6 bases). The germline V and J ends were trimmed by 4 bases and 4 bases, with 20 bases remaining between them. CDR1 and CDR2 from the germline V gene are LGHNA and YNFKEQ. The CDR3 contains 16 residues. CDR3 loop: CASSRSRDSQTYEQYF. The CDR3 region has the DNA TGTGCCAGCAGCCGATCCCGGGACTCCCAGACATACGAGCAGTACTTC.

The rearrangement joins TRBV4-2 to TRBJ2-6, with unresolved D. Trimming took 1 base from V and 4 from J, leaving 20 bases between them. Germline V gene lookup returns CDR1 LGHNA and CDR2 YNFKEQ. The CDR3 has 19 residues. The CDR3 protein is CASSQAGTRSIWGANVLTF. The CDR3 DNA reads TGTGCCAGCAGCCAAGCGGGCACCAGATCGATATGGGGGGCCAACGTCCTGACTTTC.

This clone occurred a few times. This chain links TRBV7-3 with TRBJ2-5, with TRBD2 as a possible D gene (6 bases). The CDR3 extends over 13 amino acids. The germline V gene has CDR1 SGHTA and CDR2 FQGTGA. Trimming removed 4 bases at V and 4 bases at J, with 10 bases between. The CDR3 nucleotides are TGTGCCAGCAGCTCGACTAGTTCAGAGACCCAGTACTTC. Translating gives CASSSTSSETQYF.

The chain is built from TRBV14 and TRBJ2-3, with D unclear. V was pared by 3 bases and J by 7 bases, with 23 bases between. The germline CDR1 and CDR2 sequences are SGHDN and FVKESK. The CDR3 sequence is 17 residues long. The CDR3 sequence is CASSHSEVLFNRYTQYF. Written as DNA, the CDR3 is TGTGCCAGCAGCCACAGTGAGGTCCTATTCAACCGCTATACGCAGTATTTT.

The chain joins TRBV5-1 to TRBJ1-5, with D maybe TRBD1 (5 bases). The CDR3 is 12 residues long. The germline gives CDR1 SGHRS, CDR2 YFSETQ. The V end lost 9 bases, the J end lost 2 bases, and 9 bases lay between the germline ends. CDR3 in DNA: TGCGCCACCAGGGTATGCAATCAGCCCCAGCATTTT. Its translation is CATRVCNQPQHF.

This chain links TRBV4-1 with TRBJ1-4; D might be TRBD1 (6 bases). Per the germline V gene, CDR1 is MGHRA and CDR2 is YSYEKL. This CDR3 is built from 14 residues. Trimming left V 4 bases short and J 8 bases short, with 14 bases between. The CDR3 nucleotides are TGCGCCAGCAGCCTTTGGCAGGGGTTGGAAAAACTGTTTTTT. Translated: CASSLWQGLEKLFF.

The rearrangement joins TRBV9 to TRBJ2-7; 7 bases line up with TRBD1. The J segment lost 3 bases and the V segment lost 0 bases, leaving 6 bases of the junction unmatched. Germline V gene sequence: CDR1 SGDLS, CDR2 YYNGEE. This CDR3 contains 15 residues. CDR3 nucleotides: TGTGCCAGCAGCGTAGGACAGGGAAAAGGCTACGAGCAGTACTTC. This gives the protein CASSVGQGKGYEQYF.

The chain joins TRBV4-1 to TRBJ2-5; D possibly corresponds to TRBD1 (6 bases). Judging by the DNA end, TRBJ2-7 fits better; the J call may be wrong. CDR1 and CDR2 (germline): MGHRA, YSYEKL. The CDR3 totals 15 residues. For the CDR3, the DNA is TGCGCCAGCAGCCAAGATTCAGGGGATTATAACGAGCAGTACTTC. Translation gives CASSQDSGDYNEQYF.

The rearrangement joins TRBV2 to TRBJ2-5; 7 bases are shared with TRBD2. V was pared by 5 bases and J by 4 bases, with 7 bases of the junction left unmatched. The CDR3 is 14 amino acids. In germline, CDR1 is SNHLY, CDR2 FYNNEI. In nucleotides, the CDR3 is TGTGCCAGCAGTCCGGGAGGAGGTTTAGAGACCCAGTACTTC. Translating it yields CASSPGGGLETQYF. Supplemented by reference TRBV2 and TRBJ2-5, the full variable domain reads EPEVTQTPSHQVTQMGQEVILRCVPISNHLYFYWYRQILGQKVEFLVSFYNNEISEKSEIFDDQFSVERPDGSNFTLKIRSTKLEDSAMYFCASSPGGGLETQYFGPGTRLLVL.

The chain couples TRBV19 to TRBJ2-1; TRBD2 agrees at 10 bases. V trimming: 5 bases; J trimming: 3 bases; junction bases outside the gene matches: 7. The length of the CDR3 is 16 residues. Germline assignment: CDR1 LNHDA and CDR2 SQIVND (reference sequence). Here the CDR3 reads CASSEKLAGYYNEQFF. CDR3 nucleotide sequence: TGTGCCAGTAGTGAAAAACTAGCGGGATACTACAATGAGCAGTTCTTC. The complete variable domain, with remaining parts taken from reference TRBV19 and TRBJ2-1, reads DGGITQSPKYLFRKEGQNVTLSCEQNLNHDAMYWYRQDPGQGLRLIYYSQIVNDFQKGDIAEGYSVSREKKESFPLTVTSAQKNPTAFYLCASSEKLAGYYNEQFFGPGTRLTVL.

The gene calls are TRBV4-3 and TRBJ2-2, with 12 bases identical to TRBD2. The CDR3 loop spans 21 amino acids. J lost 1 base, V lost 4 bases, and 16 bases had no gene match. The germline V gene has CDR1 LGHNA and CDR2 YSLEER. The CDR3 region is CASSRQDGRLAGAGNTGELFF. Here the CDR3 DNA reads TGCGCCAGCAGCCGACAAGATGGCCGACTAGCGGGAGCGGGGAACACCGGGGAGCTGTTTTTT.